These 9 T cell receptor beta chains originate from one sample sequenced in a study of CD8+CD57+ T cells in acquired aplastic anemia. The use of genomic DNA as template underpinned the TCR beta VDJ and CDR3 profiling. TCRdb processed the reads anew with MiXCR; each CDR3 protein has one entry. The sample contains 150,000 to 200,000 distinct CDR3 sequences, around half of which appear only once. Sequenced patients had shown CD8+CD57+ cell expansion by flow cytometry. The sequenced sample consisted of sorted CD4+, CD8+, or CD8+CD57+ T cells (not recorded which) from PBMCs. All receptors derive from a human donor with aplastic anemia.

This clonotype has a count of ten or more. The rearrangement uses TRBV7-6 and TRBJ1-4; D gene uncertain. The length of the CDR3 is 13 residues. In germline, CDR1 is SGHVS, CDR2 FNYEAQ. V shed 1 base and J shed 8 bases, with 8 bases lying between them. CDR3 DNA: TGTGCCAGCAGCTTAGGGGAGGCCGAAAAACTGTTTTTT. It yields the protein CASSLGEAEKLFF.

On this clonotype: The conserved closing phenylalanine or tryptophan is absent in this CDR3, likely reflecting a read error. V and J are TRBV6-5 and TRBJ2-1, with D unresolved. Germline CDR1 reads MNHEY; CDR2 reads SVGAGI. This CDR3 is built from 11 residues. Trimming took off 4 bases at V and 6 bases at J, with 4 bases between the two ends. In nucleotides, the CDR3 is TGTGCCAGCAGTTTGTCCAATGAGCAGTTCCTC. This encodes CASSLSNEQFL.

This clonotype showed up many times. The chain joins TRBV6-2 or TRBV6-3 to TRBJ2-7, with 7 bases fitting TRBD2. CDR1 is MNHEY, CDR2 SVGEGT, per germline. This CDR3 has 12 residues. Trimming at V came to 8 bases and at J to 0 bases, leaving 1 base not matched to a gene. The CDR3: CASGRGSYEQYF. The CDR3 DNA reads TGTGCCAGCGGGAGGGGCTCCTACGAGCAGTACTTC.

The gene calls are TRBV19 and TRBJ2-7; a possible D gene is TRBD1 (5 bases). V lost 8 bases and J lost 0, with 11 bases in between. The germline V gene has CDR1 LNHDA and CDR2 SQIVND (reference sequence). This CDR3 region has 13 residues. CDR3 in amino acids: CASGHTGSYEQYF. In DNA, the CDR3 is TGTGCCAGTGGACACACGGGCTCCTACGAGCAGTACTTC.

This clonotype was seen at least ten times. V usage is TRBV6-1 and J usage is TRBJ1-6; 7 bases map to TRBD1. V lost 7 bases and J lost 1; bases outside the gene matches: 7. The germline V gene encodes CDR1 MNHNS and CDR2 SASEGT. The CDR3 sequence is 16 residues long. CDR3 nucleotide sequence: TGTGCCAGCACTGCACAGGGGAGGTCCTATAATTCACCCCTCCACTTT. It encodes CASTAQGRSYNSPLHF.

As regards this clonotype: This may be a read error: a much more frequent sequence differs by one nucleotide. CDR3 in DNA: TGTGCCAGCGTTACGGGGGCTGGAAACACCATATATTTT. Its protein product is CASVTGAGNTIYF. The chain employs TRBV6-2 or TRBV6-3 and TRBJ1-3; D perhaps matches TRBD1 (5 bases). This CDR3 has 13 residues. The germline gives CDR1 MNHEY, CDR2 SVGEGT. Trimming cost V 8 bases and J 2 bases, with 10 bases left between them.

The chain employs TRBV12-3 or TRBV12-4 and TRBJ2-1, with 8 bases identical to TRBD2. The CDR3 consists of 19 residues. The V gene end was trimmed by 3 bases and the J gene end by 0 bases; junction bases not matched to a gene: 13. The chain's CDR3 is CASSFLRPGGISSYNEQFF. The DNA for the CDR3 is TGTGCCAGCAGTTTCCTTCGTCCGGGGGGGATATCCTCCTACAATGAGCAGTTCTTC.

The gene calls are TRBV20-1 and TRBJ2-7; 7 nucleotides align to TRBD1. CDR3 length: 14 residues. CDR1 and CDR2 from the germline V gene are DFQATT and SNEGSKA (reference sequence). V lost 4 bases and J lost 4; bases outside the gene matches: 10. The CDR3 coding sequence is TGCAGTGCTAAAGAGGGACAGTTCTTTTACGAGCAGTACTTC. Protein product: CSAKEGQFFYEQYF.

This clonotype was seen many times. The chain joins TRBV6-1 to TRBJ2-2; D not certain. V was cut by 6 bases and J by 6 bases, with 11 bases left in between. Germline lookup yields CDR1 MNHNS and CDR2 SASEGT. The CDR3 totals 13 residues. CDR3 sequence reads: CASRLTAPGELFF. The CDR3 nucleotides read TGTGCCAGCAGACTGACCGCACCCGGGGAGCTGTTTTTT.